A single sample gave rise to the 2 T cell receptor beta chains below, sequenced in a study of blood T cell repertoires in COVID-19. Some clones are missing from TCRdb's copy, which holds only in-frame ones; the method was immunoSEQ multiplex PCR. The sample yields hundreds of thousands of clones, around 88% seen once. Sequencing was performed on peripheral blood. These receptor sequences come from a woman aged 50 to 60 with COVID-19, enrolled during active disease.

The V gene is TRBV5-1, the J gene TRBJ2-5; weak D call: TRBD2 (7 bases). Trimming left V 0 bases short and J 1 base short, with 13 bases between. In germline, CDR1 is SGHRS, CDR2 YFSETQ. The CDR3 is made up of 16 amino acids. The CDR3 sequence: CASSLVGGGFQETQYF. The CDR3 DNA is TGCGCCAGCAGCTTGGTGGGGGGGGGCTTCCAAGAGACCCAGTACTTC.

With respect to this clone: In the same sample, other DNA sequences code for this CDR3. V usage is TRBV19 and J usage is TRBJ1-1; TRBD1 agrees at 7 bases. With 3 bases clipped from V and 1 base from J, the junction kept 2 bases outside the gene matches. The CDR3 spans 14 residues. From germline, CDR1 is LNHDA and CDR2 SQIVND (reference sequence). This CDR3 is CASSIGQENTEAFF. The CDR3 bases are TGTGCCAGTAGTATCGGACAGGAGAACACTGAAGCTTTCTTT.